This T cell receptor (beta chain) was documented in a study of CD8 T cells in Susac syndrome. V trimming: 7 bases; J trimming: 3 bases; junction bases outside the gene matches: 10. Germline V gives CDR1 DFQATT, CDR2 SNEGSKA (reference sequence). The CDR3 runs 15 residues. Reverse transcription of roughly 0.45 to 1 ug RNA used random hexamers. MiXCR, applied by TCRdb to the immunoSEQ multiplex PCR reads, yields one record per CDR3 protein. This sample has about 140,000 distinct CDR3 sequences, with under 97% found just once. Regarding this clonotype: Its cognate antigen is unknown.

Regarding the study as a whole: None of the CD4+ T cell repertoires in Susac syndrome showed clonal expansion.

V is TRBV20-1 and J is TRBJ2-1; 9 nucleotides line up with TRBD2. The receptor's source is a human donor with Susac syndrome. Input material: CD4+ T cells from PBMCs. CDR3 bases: TGCAGTGGCCCGGGAGGAGCGGGAGGCTACAATGAGCAGTTCTTC. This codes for CSGPGGAGGYNEQFF.